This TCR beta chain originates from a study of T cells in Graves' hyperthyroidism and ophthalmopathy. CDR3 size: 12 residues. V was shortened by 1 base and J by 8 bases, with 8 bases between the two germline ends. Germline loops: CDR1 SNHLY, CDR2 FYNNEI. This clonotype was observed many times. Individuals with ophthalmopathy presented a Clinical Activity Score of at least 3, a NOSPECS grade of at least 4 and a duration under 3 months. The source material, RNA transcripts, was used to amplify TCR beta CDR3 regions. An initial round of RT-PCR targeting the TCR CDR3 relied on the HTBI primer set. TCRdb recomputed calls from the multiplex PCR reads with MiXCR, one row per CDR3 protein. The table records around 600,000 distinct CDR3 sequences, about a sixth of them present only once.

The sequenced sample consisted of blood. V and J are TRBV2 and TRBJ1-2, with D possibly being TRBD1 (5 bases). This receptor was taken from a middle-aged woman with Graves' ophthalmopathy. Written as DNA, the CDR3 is TGTGCCAGCAGTGAAGAGACAGAGGGCTACACCTTC. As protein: CASSEETEGYTF.